The 27 T cell receptor beta chains below were found in one sample sequenced in a study of blood T cell repertoires in COVID-19. Some clones are missing from TCRdb's copy, which holds only in-frame ones; the method was immunoSEQ multiplex PCR. The data hold some 240,000 clones, with roughly 89% observed a single time. The specimen was peripheral blood. These receptors all stem from a man aged 55 to 70 who had recovered from COVID-19.

This clone has a single count. The chain carries TRBV28 and TRBJ1-1; the D gene is possibly TRBD1 (5 bases). Germline CDR1 and CDR2: MDHEN and SYDVKM. V was clipped by 4 bases and J by 4 bases, with 13 bases between them. The CDR3 is made up of 14 amino acids. The CDR3 DNA sequence: TGTGCCAGCAGTTCCGGGACTAGGGGCACTGAAGCTTTCTTT. Encoded protein: CASSSGTRGTEAFF.

The rearrangement uses TRBV3-1 (or the pseudogene TRBV3-2) and TRBJ1-3; D uncertain. Trimming pared 4 bases from V and 4 bases from J, leaving 11 bases between. Per germline, CDR1 LGHDT and CDR2 YNNKEL (reference sequence). This CDR3 is 14 amino acids long. The chain's CDR3 is CASSLKAGGNTIYF. The CDR3 DNA sequence: TGTGCCAGCAGCCTAAAGGCGGGGGGAAACACCATATATTTT.

The gene calls are TRBV4-2 and TRBJ2-3, with 10 bases identical to TRBD2. CDR1 is LGHNA, CDR2 YNFKEQ, per germline. The V segment lost 0 bases and the J segment 0 bases; nucleotides outside the gene matches: 6. This CDR3 spans 18 amino acids. The CDR3 region is CASSQDQLAGLSTDTQYF. The CDR3 bases are TGTGCCAGCAGCCAAGATCAACTAGCGGGACTTAGCACAGATACGCAGTATTTT.

V usage is TRBV7-2 and J usage is TRBJ1-2, with 7 bases fitting TRBD1. The germline V gene encodes CDR1 SGHTA and CDR2 FQGNSA. With 5 bases clipped from V and 2 bases from J, the junction kept 8 bases outside the gene matches. CDR3 size: 15 residues. CDR3 coding DNA: TGTGCCAGCAGCCCAAAGGGGGCGACGAACTATGGCTACACCTTC. Translating it yields CASSPKGATNYGYTF.

This clone is a singleton in its sample. The V gene is TRBV15, the J gene TRBJ1-5, with TRBD1 matching over 7 bases. With V trimmed by 3 bases and J by 0 bases, 2 bases remained unmatched. The germline gives CDR1 LNHNV, CDR2 YYDKDF (reference sequence). The CDR3 spans 15 residues. CDR3 sequence reads: CATSRGQLSNQPQHF. CDR3 DNA: TGTGCCACCAGCAGGGGACAGCTTAGCAATCAGCCCCAGCATTTT.

The chain joins TRBV6-1 to TRBJ2-7; the match to TRBD2 covers 12 bases. Per germline, CDR1 MNHNS and CDR2 SASEGT. With V trimmed by 2 bases and J by 4 bases, 6 bases remained unmatched. The CDR3 loop spans 16 amino acids. The CDR3 DNA is TGTGCCAGCAGTGAACACGGACTAGCGGGGACTTACGAGCAGTACTTC. This translates into CASSEHGLAGTYEQYF.

The chain carries TRBV4-2 and TRBJ1-3; D unresolved. The CDR3 is 15 amino acids. CDR1 and CDR2 from the germline V gene are LGHNA and YNFKEQ. The V gene lost 4 bases and the J gene lost 8 bases, with 18 bases spanning the gap. CDR3 residues: CASSRHSPPRDTIYF. As DNA, the CDR3 is TGTGCCAGCAGCCGTCATAGTCCGCCCCGGGACACCATATATTTT.

The rearrangement links TRBV4-3 to TRBJ1-2; D is perhaps TRBD1 (6 bases). Deletions cut 2 bases from V and 8 bases from J, with 12 bases between. Germline CDR1 reads LGHNA; CDR2 reads YSLEER. CDR3 size: 13 residues. The CDR3 nucleotides read TGCGCCAGCAGCCAACAGACAGGTGACGGCTACACCTTC. It encodes CASSQQTGDGYTF.

The chain uses TRBV7-2 and TRBJ1-2; perhaps TRBD1 as D (5 bases). V lost 2 bases, J lost 4 bases, and 17 bases lay in between. CDR3 size: 16 residues. CDR1 and CDR2 from the germline V gene are SGHTA and FQGNSA. CDR3 amino acids: CASSLFGGERSYGYTF. The CDR3 nucleotides are TGTGCCAGCAGCTTATTCGGGGGGGAGAGGAGCTATGGCTACACCTTC.

The chain joins TRBV24-1 to TRBJ1-5; no clear D. Germline assignment: CDR1 KGHDR and CDR2 SFDVKD. The CDR3 consists of 14 residues. Between the trimmed V and J ends, which lost 6 bases and 7 bases, there was a span of 15 bases. The CDR3 reads CATSLSGLGQPQHF. CDR3 in DNA: TGTGCCACCAGTTTGTCGGGGTTGGGCCAGCCCCAGCATTTT.

J is TRBJ2-1 and V is TRBV7-9, with D perhaps TRBD2 (5 bases). Germline assignment: CDR1 SEHNR and CDR2 FQNEAQ (reference sequence). The CDR3 totals 15 residues. Trimming took 4 bases from V and 3 from J, leaving 13 bases between them. CDR3 sequence (DNA): TGTGCCAGCAGCTCCGGACTGACTGACTACAATGAGCAGTTCTTC. It is translated as CASSSGLTDYNEQFF.

The gene calls are TRBV6-2 or TRBV6-3 and TRBJ1-2; no clear D gene. V was trimmed by 6 bases and J by 1 base, leaving 15 bases between them. This CDR3 comprises 15 residues. Germline V gene sequence: CDR1 MNHEY, CDR2 SVGEGT. The CDR3 region is CASSLNTGGNYGYTF. The DNA for the CDR3 is TGTGCCAGCAGCCTCAACACGGGTGGTAACTATGGCTACACCTTC.

The chain joins TRBV4-2 to TRBJ2-1; 8 bases agree with TRBD2. The CDR3 has 13 residues. Germline assignment: CDR1 LGHNA and CDR2 YNFKEQ. Trimming removed 3 bases from V and 7 bases from J; junction bases left unmatched: 2. This chain's CDR3 is CASSQSGRNEQFF. Here the CDR3 DNA reads TGTGCCAGCAGCCAGAGCGGGAGAAATGAGCAGTTCTTC.

The chain employs TRBV18 and TRBJ2-2, with D maybe TRBD1 (6 bases). Trimming pared 1 base from V and 3 bases from J, leaving 15 bases between. The CDR3 contains 17 residues. In germline, CDR1 is KGHSH, CDR2 LQKENI. CDR3 loop: CASSPLMGAQDTGELFF. CDR3 DNA sequence: TGTGCCAGCTCACCACTCATGGGGGCGCAGGACACCGGGGAGCTGTTTTTT.

The chain couples TRBV5-1 to TRBJ2-3, with TRBD2 identical over 12 bases. The germline gives CDR1 SGHRS, CDR2 YFSETQ. V was clipped by 4 bases and J by 2 bases; unmatched bases: 5. CDR3 length equals 16 residues. CDR3 sequence (DNA): TGCGCCAGCAGCAAACTAGCGGGGGGAAACACAGATACGCAGTATTTT. Its translation: CASSKLAGGNTDTQYF.

The genes are TRBV5-1 and TRBJ2-7; 9 bases match TRBD1. The CDR3 has 16 amino acids. The germline CDR1 and CDR2 sequences are SGHRS and YFSETQ. Trimming at V came to 0 bases and at J to 0 bases, leaving 4 bases not matched to a gene. In nucleotides, the CDR3 is TGCGCCAGCAGCTTGGTGGGACAGGGCCGCTCCTACGAGCAGTACTTC. Translated, it gives CASSLVGQGRSYEQYF.

In this sample, this clone turned up once. V usage is TRBV29-1 and J usage is TRBJ1-1; D is uncertain. With 4 bases removed from V and 4 bases from J, the gap between germline ends came to 10 bases. In germline, CDR1 is SQVTM, CDR2 ANQGSEA. The CDR3 consists of 12 residues. The CDR3 loop reads CSVGGGGTEAFF. In DNA form, the CDR3 reads TGCAGCGTTGGGGGAGGCGGCACTGAAGCTTTCTTT.

The V and J genes are TRBV14 and TRBJ1-2; D is undetermined. CDR3 length: 13 amino acids. V lost 4 bases, J lost 4 bases, and 10 bases lay in between. From germline, CDR1 is SGHDN and CDR2 FVKESK. The CDR3 DNA is TGTGCCAGCAGCCCTGGCGAGGGCTATGGCTACACCTTC. Translating it yields CASSPGEGYGYTF.

The chain joins TRBV9 to TRBJ2-5; 7 bases align to TRBD1. Germline V CDR1 and CDR2: SGDLS, YYNGEE. The CDR3 loop spans 13 amino acids. J lost 2 bases, V lost 3 bases, and 1 base had no gene match. CDR3 sequence reads: CASSAGQQETQYF. DNA of the CDR3: TGTGCCAGCAGCGCGGGACAGCAAGAGACCCAGTACTTC.

The chain uses TRBV5-4 and TRBJ2-7; 10 positions match TRBD1. V lost 4 bases and J lost 10; bases outside the gene matches: 14. The CDR3 spans 15 residues. Germline CDR1 and CDR2: SGHNT and YYREEE (reference sequence). CDR3 amino acids: CASSTPSTGGSRQYF. The CDR3, as DNA: TGTGCCAGCAGCACCCCTTCGACAGGGGGCTCCCGTCAGTACTTC.

The V call is TRBV29-1, the J call TRBJ2-5, with 9 bases identical to TRBD1. V shed 4 bases and J 4 bases; nucleotides not matched to a gene: 22. This CDR3 region has 19 residues. From germline, CDR1 is SQVTM and CDR2 ANQGSEA. The CDR3 region has the DNA TGCAGCGTTGCTGGTGGGACAGGGAAGGTCCAGGGACTGGGAGAGACCCAGTACTTC. Translating gives CSVAGGTGKVQGLGETQYF.

The chain combines TRBV7-9 with TRBJ1-6; D is possibly TRBD1 (6 bases). This CDR3 is 14 amino acids long. Germline values: CDR1 SEHNR, CDR2 FQNEAQ (reference sequence). Trimming took off 3 bases at V and 8 bases at J, with 11 bases between the two ends. The CDR3 region is CASSFGTQDSPLHF. The CDR3 DNA reads TGTGCCAGCAGCTTTGGGACACAAGATTCACCCCTCCACTTT.

The chain carries TRBV5-1 and TRBJ2-7, with 8 bases lining up with TRBD2. Germline CDR1 SGHRS, CDR2 YFSETQ. This CDR3 is 17 amino acids long. Losses at the gene ends were 4 bases for V and 6 bases for J; bases not matched to a gene: 18. The CDR3 bases are TGCGCCAGCAGCCCAGCCCCTCGGGGGGGGGCCGGGGGCGAGCAGTACTTC. Translated, it gives CASSPAPRGGAGGEQYF.

In DNA, the CDR3 is TGTGCCAGCAACCAACAGGGGAGGAACACTGAAGCTTTCTTT. Amino acids: CASNQQGRNTEAFF. The chain recombines TRBV5-6 with TRBJ1-1, with 7 bases aligning to TRBD1. The CDR3 contains 14 residues. Germline V lookup: CDR1 SGHDT, CDR2 YYEEEE. J lost 1 base, V lost 6 bases, and 6 bases had no gene match.

The chain recombines TRBV12-3 or TRBV12-4 with TRBJ2-7, with 10 bases that match TRBD2. The CDR3 runs to 13 residues. The J segment lost 6 bases and the V segment lost 4 bases, leaving 3 bases of the junction unmatched. Written as DNA, the CDR3 is TGTGCCAGCAGTTCCTTAGCGGGAGGCGAGCAGTACTTC. The encoded protein is CASSSLAGGEQYF.

This chain uses TRBV13 with TRBJ2-7; 9 bases map to TRBD1. The germline gives CDR1 PRHDT, CDR2 FYEKMQ (reference sequence). CDR3 length equals 12 residues. V was pared by 4 bases and J by 7 bases, with 2 bases of the junction left unmatched. Written as DNA, the CDR3 is TGTGCCAGCAGCTCGACAGGGGGAGAGCAGTACTTC. Protein product: CASSSTGGEQYF.

The chain combines TRBV10-3 with TRBJ2-7; 10 bases line up with TRBD1. Germline assignment: CDR1 ENHRY and CDR2 SYGVKD. This CDR3 contains 14 residues. Germline trimming cut 6 bases from V and 4 bases from J; bases unmatched to any gene: 6. The CDR3, as DNA: TGTGCCATCAGGAAGACAGGGGGCGCGTACGAGCAGTACTTC. This sequence encodes CAIRKTGGAYEQYF.